This T cell receptor beta chain was sequenced in a study of blood T cell repertoires in COVID-19. Study at large: Both acute and convalescent COVID-19 samples were obtained from the United States, Italy and Spain. PBMCs, B-cell-depleted T cells, or T cells provided the cDNA or gDNA that made up the material.

Trimming took 4 bases from V and 5 from J, leaving 20 bases between them. The germline V gene has CDR1 MNHNS and CDR2 SASEGT. This CDR3 spans 16 amino acids. Method: immunoSEQ multiplex PCR; TCRdb's copy keeps in-frame clones and lacks some. The table includes about 440,000 clones, about 89% detected once. This chain joins TRBV6-1 and TRBJ2-5; D is undetermined. The TCR comes from a woman under 40 with acute or convalescent COVID-19. Sequencing was performed on peripheral blood. CDR3 sequence reads: CASSALRGSPRETQYF. CDR3 nucleotide sequence: TGTGCCAGCAGTGCCCTCCGTGGCAGCCCGAGGGAGACCCAGTACTTC.